This TCR beta chain was recovered during a study of T cell responses to AZD1222 COVID-19 vaccine. Points from the study as a whole: Clonal diversity was possibly underestimated, and white British individuals and females predominated among donors.

Germline values: CDR1 MDHEN, CDR2 SYDVKM. Trimming shortened V by 2 bases and J by 1 base, and 8 bases separated the two germline ends. This CDR3 is built from 14 residues. About this clone itself: The antigen is undetermined.

Sequenced by immunoSEQ multiplex PCR; TCRdb stores in-frame clones only, minus some. This sample has about 130,000 clones, with 80% to 90% found just once. This TCR came from an adult who received the AZD1222 COVID-19 vaccine. V usage is TRBV28 and J usage is TRBJ1-2; D gene unclear. The sample consisted of peripheral blood, taken 28 days after the second AZD1222 dose. The CDR3 DNA is TGTGCCAGCAGTTTAACGGAAAATAACTATGGCTACACCTTC. Residues: CASSLTENNYGYTF.